This T cell receptor (beta chain) was obtained from a study of shared clonotypes between healthy human individuals. The method was immunoSEQ multiplex PCR; TCRdb's version includes in-frame clones alone and lacks a portion of them. The table lists over 2 million clones, just under 95% of them singletons. CD45RO-negative, CCR7-positively selected cells formed the naive CD8 fraction, excluding terminally differentiated effector memory CD45RA+ cells. Germline CDR1 is MNHEY and CDR2 is SMNVEV (reference sequence). There are 14 residues in the CDR3. Trimming took 4 bases from V and 1 from J, leaving 11 bases between them.

This TCR derives from a man younger than 30 in good health. Sequenced material: naive CD8+ T cells sorted from blood. The chain recombines TRBV27 with TRBJ2-7; no definite D call. The CDR3: CASSSLLGSYEQYF. CDR3 nucleotides: TGTGCCAGCAGTTCCTTGTTAGGTTCCTACGAGCAGTACTTC.